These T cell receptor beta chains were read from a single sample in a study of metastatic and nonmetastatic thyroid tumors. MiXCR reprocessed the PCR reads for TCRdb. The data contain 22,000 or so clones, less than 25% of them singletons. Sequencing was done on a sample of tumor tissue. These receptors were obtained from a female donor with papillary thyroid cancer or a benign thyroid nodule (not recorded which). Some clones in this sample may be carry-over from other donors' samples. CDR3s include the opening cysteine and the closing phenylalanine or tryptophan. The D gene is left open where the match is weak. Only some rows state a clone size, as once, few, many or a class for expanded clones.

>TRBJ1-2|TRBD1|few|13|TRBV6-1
CASSPGGNYGYTF
TGTGCCAGCAGTCCAGGGGGAAACTATGGCTACACCTTC
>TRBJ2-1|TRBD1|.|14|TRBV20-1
CSARDQDRGYEQFF
TGCAGTGCTAGAGATCAGGACAGGGGGTATGAGCAGTTCTTC
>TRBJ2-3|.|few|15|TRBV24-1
CATSDPGSGTDTQYF
TGTGCCACCAGTGACCCGGGATCGGGGACAGATACGCAGTATTTT
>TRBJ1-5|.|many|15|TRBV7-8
CASSRLGLSNQPQHF
TGTGCCAGCAGCCGCCTGGGTCTGAGCAATCAGCCCCAGCATTTT
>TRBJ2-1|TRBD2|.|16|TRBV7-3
CASSLNGRAAYNEQFF
TGTGCCAGCAGCTTAAACGGGAGGGCCGCCTACAATGAGCAGTTCTTC
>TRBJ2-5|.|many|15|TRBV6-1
CASSPGRGFQETQYF
TGTGCCAGCAGTCCCGGCCGGGGATTTCAAGAGACCCAGTACTTC
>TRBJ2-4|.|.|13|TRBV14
CASRQAGKNIQYF
TGTGCCAGCAGACAGGCAGGGAAAAACATTCAGTACTTC
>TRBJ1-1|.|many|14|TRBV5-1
CASSLEVGFTEAFF
TGCGCCAGCAGCTTGGAGGTGGGGTTCACTGAAGCTTTCTTT
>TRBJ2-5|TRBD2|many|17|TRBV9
CASSVGAGPSVVETQYF
TGTGCCAGCAGCGTAGGAGCGGGGCCGAGCGTGGTAGAGACCCAGTACTTC
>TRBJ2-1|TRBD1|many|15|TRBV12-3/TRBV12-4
CASSGGQGPYNEQFF
TGTGCCAGCAGTGGGGGACAGGGCCCCTACAATGAGCAGTTCTTC
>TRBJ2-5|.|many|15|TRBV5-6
CASSNLMTVRETQYF
TGTGCCAGCAGCAACTTAATGACAGTGCGGGAGACCCAGTACTTC
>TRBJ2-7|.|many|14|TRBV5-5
CASNPQGGSYEQYF
TGTGCCAGCAACCCGCAGGGAGGATCCTACGAGCAGTACTTC
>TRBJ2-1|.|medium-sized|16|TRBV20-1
CSARPGAASSYNEQFF
TGCAGTGCTAGGCCAGGGGCCGCCTCCTCTTACAATGAGCAGTTCTTC
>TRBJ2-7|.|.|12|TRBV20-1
CSSTRTWYEQYF
TGCAGTTCTACCCGGACATGGTACGAGCAGTACTTC
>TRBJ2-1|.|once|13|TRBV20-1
CSVRDVGDSEQFF
TGCAGTGTCAGGGACGTGGGAGACAGTGAGCAGTTCTTC
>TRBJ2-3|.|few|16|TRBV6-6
CASSYSNQDPTDTQYF
TGTGCCAGCAGTTACTCGAATCAGGACCCCACAGATACGCAGTATTTT
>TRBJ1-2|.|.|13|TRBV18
CASSPGVGYGYTF
TGTGCCAGCTCACCAGGGGTAGGGTATGGCTACACCTTC
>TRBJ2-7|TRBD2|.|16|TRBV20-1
CSARDDETSGLYEQYF
TGCAGTGCTAGAGATGACGAGACTAGCGGGCTCTACGAGCAGTACTTC
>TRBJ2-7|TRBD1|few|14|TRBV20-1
CSARRSGGSYEQYF
TGCAGTGCTAGAAGGTCAGGGGGATCCTACGAGCAGTACTTC
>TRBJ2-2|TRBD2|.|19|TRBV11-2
CASSLDLAGVDRNTGELFF
TGTGCCAGCAGCTTGGATCTAGCGGGGGTCGATAGGAACACCGGGGAGCTGTTTTTT
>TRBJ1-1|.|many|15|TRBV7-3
CASSLTGGSGTEAFF
TGTGCCAGCAGCTTAACCGGGGGATCGGGGACTGAAGCTTTCTTT
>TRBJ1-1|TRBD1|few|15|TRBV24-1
CATSETGTGETEAFF
TGTGCCACCAGTGAGACCGGGACAGGGGAAACTGAAGCTTTCTTT
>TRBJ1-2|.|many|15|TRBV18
CASAKVQGGIYGYTF
TGTGCCAGCGCAAAGGTCCAGGGAGGTATTTATGGCTACACCTTC
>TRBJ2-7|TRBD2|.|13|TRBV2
CASSAPSGYEQYF
TGTGCCAGCAGTGCCCCTAGCGGCTACGAGCAGTACTTC
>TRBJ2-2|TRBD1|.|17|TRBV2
CASNSVGTGKFTGELFF
TGTGCCAGCAATTCGGTAGGGACAGGGAAGTTTACCGGGGAGCTGTTTTTT
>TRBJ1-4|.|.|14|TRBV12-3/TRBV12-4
CASSLEGGREKLFF
TGTGCCAGCAGTTTAGAAGGCGGGCGAGAAAAACTGTTTTTT
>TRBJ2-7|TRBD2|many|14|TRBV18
CASSPKRESYEQYF
TGTGCCAGCTCACCGAAGCGGGAGTCCTACGAGCAGTACTTC
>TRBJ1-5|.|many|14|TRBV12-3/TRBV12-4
CASTGETGNQPQHF
TGTGCCAGCACCGGAGAGACGGGCAATCAGCCCCAGCATTTT
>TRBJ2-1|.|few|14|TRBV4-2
CASSQDARAGEQFF
TGTGCCAGCAGCCAAGACGCGAGGGCTGGTGAGCAGTTCTTC
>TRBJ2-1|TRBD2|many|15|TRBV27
CASGGAGGLRDEQFF
TGTGCCAGCGGGGGGGCGGGAGGGCTAAGGGATGAGCAGTTCTTC
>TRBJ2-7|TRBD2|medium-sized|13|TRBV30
CAGRLAGIYEQYF
TGTGCCGGCCGGCTAGCGGGAATCTACGAGCAGTACTTC
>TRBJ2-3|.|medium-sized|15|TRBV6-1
CASSSGLAWADTQYF
TGTGCCAGCAGCTCTGGACTGGCTTGGGCAGATACGCAGTATTTT
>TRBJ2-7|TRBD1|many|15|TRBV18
CASSSRQGGSYEQYF
TGTGCCAGCTCATCAAGACAGGGGGGGTCCTACGAGCAGTACTTC
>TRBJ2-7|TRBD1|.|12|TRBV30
CAGHRGQYEQYF
TGTGCCGGGCACAGGGGGCAGTACGAGCAGTACTTC
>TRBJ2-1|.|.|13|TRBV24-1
CATRSGGANEQFF
TGTGCAACTCGCTCCGGGGGAGCGAATGAGCAGTTCTTC
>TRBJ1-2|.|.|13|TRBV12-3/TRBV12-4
CASTQWASGGYTF
TGTGCCAGCACCCAATGGGCGAGCGGTGGCTACACCTTC
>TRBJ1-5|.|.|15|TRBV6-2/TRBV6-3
CASSSNTNFNQPQHF
TGTGCCAGCAGTTCGAACACTAATTTTAATCAGCCCCAGCATTTT